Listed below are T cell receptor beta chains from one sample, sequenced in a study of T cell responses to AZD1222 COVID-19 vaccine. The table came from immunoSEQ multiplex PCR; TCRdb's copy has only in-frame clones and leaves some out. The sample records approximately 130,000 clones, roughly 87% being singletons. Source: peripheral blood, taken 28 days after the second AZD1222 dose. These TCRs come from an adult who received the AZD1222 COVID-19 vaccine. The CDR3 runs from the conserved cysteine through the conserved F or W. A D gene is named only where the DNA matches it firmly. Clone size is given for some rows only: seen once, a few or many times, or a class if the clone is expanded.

cdr3_nt: TGTGCCAGCAGCTTAGATTCTAGCGTCACCTACAATGAGCAGTTCTTC; cdr3_aa: CASSLDSSVTYNEQFF; v_call: TRBV11-2; d_call: NA; clone_size: NA; j_call: TRBJ2-1
cdr3_nt: TGCGCCAGCAGCCCCGACGTCATGAACACTGAAGCTTTCTTT; cdr3_aa: CASSPDVMNTEAFF; v_call: TRBV5-1; d_call: NA; clone_size: NA; j_call: TRBJ1-1
cdr3_nt: TGTGCCAGTGGAGGGGGACCCGGCAATGAGCAGTTCTTC; cdr3_aa: CASGGGPGNEQFF; v_call: TRBV19; d_call: NA; clone_size: NA; j_call: TRBJ2-1
cdr3_nt: TGCAGTGCTAGCGATGTCCCGGTGGCTTTCTTT; cdr3_aa: CSASDVPVAFF; v_call: TRBV20-1; d_call: NA; clone_size: NA; j_call: TRBJ1-1
cdr3_nt: TGTGCCACCAGCACAAGGACTAGCACAGATACGCAGTATTTT; cdr3_aa: CATSTRTSTDTQYF; v_call: TRBV15; d_call: NA; clone_size: NA; j_call: TRBJ2-3
cdr3_nt: TGTGCCAGCAGCTTATCGTCGGACTATGGCTACACCTTC; cdr3_aa: CASSLSSDYGYTF; v_call: TRBV7-9; d_call: NA; clone_size: once; j_call: TRBJ1-2
cdr3_nt: TGTGCCAGCACCGGGGGGATTTATGGCTACACCTTC; cdr3_aa: CASTGGIYGYTF; v_call: TRBV6-5; d_call: NA; clone_size: NA; j_call: TRBJ1-2
cdr3_nt: TGTGCCAGCAGGGACAGGGTGAACACTGAAGCTTTCTTT; cdr3_aa: CASRDRVNTEAFF; v_call: TRBV25-1; d_call: TRBD1; clone_size: NA; j_call: TRBJ1-1
cdr3_nt: TGCGCCAGCAGTTCTTTTATGAACACTGAAGCTTTCTTT; cdr3_aa: CASSSFMNTEAFF; v_call: TRBV5-1; d_call: NA; clone_size: once; j_call: TRBJ1-1
cdr3_nt: TGTGCCAGCAGCGCCGGCCGGTTGAGGACGTCTAACTATGGCTACACCTTC; cdr3_aa: CASSAGRLRTSNYGYTF; v_call: TRBV9; d_call: NA; clone_size: NA; j_call: TRBJ1-2
cdr3_nt: TGTGCCAGCAGGTCCGGGAGAAACTATGGCTACACCTTC; cdr3_aa: CASRSGRNYGYTF; v_call: TRBV2; d_call: NA; clone_size: NA; j_call: TRBJ1-2
cdr3_nt: TGTGCCAGCTCACCTCAACGTCCCGGGACAGGGAATACTGAAGCTTTCTTT; cdr3_aa: CASSPQRPGTGNTEAFF; v_call: TRBV18; d_call: TRBD1; clone_size: NA; j_call: TRBJ1-1